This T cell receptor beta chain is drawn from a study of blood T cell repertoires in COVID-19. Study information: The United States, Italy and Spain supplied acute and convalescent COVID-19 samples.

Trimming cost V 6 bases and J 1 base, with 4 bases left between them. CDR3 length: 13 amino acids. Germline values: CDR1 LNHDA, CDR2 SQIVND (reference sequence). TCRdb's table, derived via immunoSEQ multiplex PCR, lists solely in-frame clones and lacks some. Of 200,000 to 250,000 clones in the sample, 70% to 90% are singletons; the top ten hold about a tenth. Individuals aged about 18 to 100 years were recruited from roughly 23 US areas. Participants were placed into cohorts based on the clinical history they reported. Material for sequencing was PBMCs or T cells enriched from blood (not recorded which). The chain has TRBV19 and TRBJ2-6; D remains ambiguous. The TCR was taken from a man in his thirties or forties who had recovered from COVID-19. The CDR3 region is CASRASGANVLTF. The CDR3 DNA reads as TGTGCCAGTAGGGCATCTGGGGCCAACGTCCTGACTTTC.